This T cell receptor (beta chain) was identified in a study of blood T cell repertoires in COVID-19 (dated by TCRdb to the early 2020s). In terms of the full investigation: Samples covering the acute and convalescent phases of COVID-19 were provided by collaborators in the United States, Italy and Spain. Subjects who had been exposed to COVID-19, were actively infected with it, or had recovered from it provided the deeply sampled blood TCRbeta repertoires that made up the dataset. The material from the prospective study consisted of cDNA or gDNA derived from T cells, B-cell-depleted T cells, or PBMCs. Where available, HLA class I and class II types were taken from metadata supplied by the sample provider and were not determined by assay-based typing. The samples were drawn from two sources: the first 160 participants of the ongoing ImmuneRACE study, and about 1,300 subjects contributed by 6 global collaborators. The sample metadata nearly always contained a de-identified subject ID, COVID-19 status, age in years and sex. The repertoires were released in a freely available public database intended as a resource for research on the immune response to SARS-CoV-2.

On this clone itself: Its antigen is not yet known. Per-base quality was not reported, and no clone a single base away is much larger than it.

TCRbeta CDR3 regions were amplified from genomic DNA by means of the immunoSEQ Assay, a bias-controlled multiplex PCR. As for the authors' bioinformatics: The number of nucleated cells in each sample was estimated by amplification of reference gene primers within the assay. Sequence reads were collapsed and filtered to measure the absolute abundance of every unique TCRbeta CDR3 rearrangement. Productive Simpson clonality was computed per sample as the square root of Simpson's diversity index over productive rearrangements. TCRdb's version of the immuneACCESS table is confined to in-frame rearrangements and falls short of the full clone set. An unresolved V gene accounts for under half of the shortfall where checked; the remainder is of unknown origin. V, J and clone size are those of that table, while D and trimming were read from the DNA. The sample has roughly 100,000 clones on record, around 74% of them singletons. The top ten constitute 15% to 20% of the sample.

The V and J ends are trimmed by 7 bases and 0 bases, leaving 8 bases between them. CDR1 SGDLS and CDR2 YYNGEE are derived from the germline V gene. The CDR3 contains 13 residues, cysteine and phenylalanine counted. This entry keeps only the CDR3 DNA: 39 bases, framed from base 1. Whole blood was collected in K2EDTA tubes by collaborating institutions according to the institutions' own protocols. For TCRbeta analysis, collaborators shipped samples as frozen whole blood, isolated PBMCs, or DNA extracted from either of those sample types. Broad study findings and their caveats: The quantity of clinical and demographic metadata differed by source and by participant and was supplied without curation.

This sequence uses TRBV9 and TRBJ2-1, with no confident D gene call. This sequence originates from an elderly woman with active or convalescent COVID-19. What was sequenced was peripheral blood. CDR3 reads: CASSEFSYNEQFF. The DNA sequence is as follows: TGTGCCAGCTCTGAGTTCTCCTACAATGAGCAGTTCTTC.